This T cell receptor beta chain was recorded in a study of T cells after yellow fever vaccination. Study-wide points: Re-detected after boosting: most primary clones, about 96% of CD4 and 75% to 90% of CD8. Weaker overall, the secondary response nonetheless peaked faster (day 5 versus 15). Although most clonotypes did not, a small share appeared in both CD4 and CD8 compartments.

Worth noting for this clonotype: Its target is unknown.

5'RACE template switching generated TCR cDNA, adding a universal primer site and UMIs. TCRdb processed the 5' RACE reads anew with MiXCR; each CDR3 protein has one entry. This repertoire shows some 550,000 distinct CDR3 sequences, under 25% found once; its top ten account for about 13%. V shed 3 bases and J shed 6 bases, with 13 bases lying between them. The CDR3 spans 13 residues. Germline-derived CDR1 and CDR2 are SGDLS and YYNGEE. The gene calls are TRBV9 and TRBJ2-7; D might be TRBD1 (6 bases). The sample was PBMCs, taken 15 days after the yellow fever booster vaccination. The TCR was taken from a young man who received the YFV17D yellow fever vaccine. The CDR3 sequence is CASSDSGAGEQYF. For the CDR3, the DNA is TGTGCCAGCAGCGACTCAGGGGCGGGCGAGCAGTACTTC.